The rows below give T cell receptor beta chains drawn from one sample of a study of Ad26.COV2.S vaccination and SARS-CoV-2 variants. Assay used: immunoSEQ multiplex PCR; TCRdb lists only in-frame clones, some missing. Of roughly 420,000 clones detected, roughly 89% appear once; the ten largest clones hold about 2.4%. The starting material was peripheral blood, obtained in a trial of Ad26.COV2.S vaccine versus placebo. These receptors all stem from a person between 18 and 65 years old who received the Ad26.COV2.S COVID-19 vaccine or a placebo. Each CDR3 is given with its conserved first and last residue. The D gene is left open where the match is weak. Where a row states a size, it is once, few, many or the class of an expanded clone; other rows omit it.

>12|TRBJ2-3|.|.|TRBV5-5
TGTGCCAGCAGATGGGATACAGATACGCAGTATTTT
CASRWDTDTQYF
>18|TRBJ1-2|.|.|TRBV18
TGTGCCAGCTCATATCTCGTATCCACAAGGGACGCCCTTCATGGCTACACCTTC
CASSYLVSTRDALHGYTF
>13|TRBJ1-3|.|.|TRBV10-3
TGTGCCATCGAAAAGGGTCCTGGAAACACCATATATTTT
CAIEKGPGNTIYF
>15|TRBJ1-6|.|TRBD1|TRBV18
TGTGCCAGCTCACGGACGGGACAGGGAGATTCACCCCTCCACTTT
CASSRTGQGDSPLHF
>14|TRBJ1-5|.|.|TRBV6-5
TGTGCCAGCAGTCCTCCGGGGTACCGACAGCCCCAGCATTTT
CASSPPGYRQPQHF
>22|TRBJ2-5|.|.|TRBV3-1/TRBV3-2
TGTGCCAGCAGCCCCCGTAGGGCCCCGAGAGCAGGCAGGTCCAGCAACCCGGAGACCCAGTACTTC
CASSPRRAPRAGRSSNPETQYF
>15|TRBJ2-2|.|.|TRBV5-1
TGCGCCAGCAGCTTGGCGGCAGGGATCACCGGGGAGCTGTTTTTT
CASSLAAGITGELFF
>12|TRBJ2-7|.|TRBD2|TRBV18
TGTGCCAGCTCACCACCGCTCGGGACTACCCGTTTC
CASSPPLGTTRF
>13|TRBJ2-7|.|.|TRBV5-1
TGCGCCAGCAGCGACCTGGCCTCCTACGAGCAGTACTTC
CASSDLASYEQYF
>16|TRBJ2-1|.|.|TRBV10-3
TGTGCCATCAGTGAGTCGACGACGGGAGCCGAGAATGAGCAGTTCTTC
CAISESTTGAENEQFF
>16|TRBJ1-3|once|.|TRBV24-1
TGTGCCACCAGTGATTCCGCAGGCCAGTCTGGAAACACCATATATTTT
CATSDSAGQSGNTIYF
>11|TRBJ1-1|.|.|TRBV19
TGTGCCAGTCCGGGGGTGGCTGAAGCTTTCTTT
CASPGVAEAFF
>15|TRBJ1-1|.|.|TRBV19
TGTGCCAGCCTCCCGGGGGGGGCGATTATCACTGAAGCTTTCTTT
CASLPGGAIITEAFF
>13|TRBJ1-1|.|.|TRBV28
TGTGCCAGCAGTGGGTCTGGGAACCCTGAAGCTTTCTTT
CASSGSGNPEAFF
>14|TRBJ2-7|.|.|TRBV7-9
TGTGCCAGCAGCTTTACGACAGGATCCTACGAGCAGTACTTC
CASSFTTGSYEQYF
>13|TRBJ1-1|.|.|TRBV5-6
TGTGCCAGCAGCTTGGCCCCGGGGACTGAAGCTTTCTTT
CASSLAPGTEAFF
>13|TRBJ2-5|.|.|TRBV12-3/TRBV12-4
TGTGCCAGCAGTTTATGGCAGGGGGAGACCCAGTACTTC
CASSLWQGETQYF
>16|TRBJ1-4|.|TRBD1|TRBV5-1
TGCGCCAGCAGCCTCTCCCCGACAGGGTTTCATGAAAAACTGTTTTTT
CASSLSPTGFHEKLFF
>13|TRBJ1-4|.|.|TRBV6-5
TGTGCCAGCATGGTCCGGTTTTATGAAAAACTGTTTTTT
CASMVRFYEKLFF
>17|TRBJ1-3|.|.|TRBV4-2
TGTGCCAGCAGCCAAGAGTCGGAGGGTCCTTCTGGAAACACCATATATTTT
CASSQESEGPSGNTIYF
>14|TRBJ1-3|.|.|TRBV7-2
TGTGCCAGCAGCCCTGGTAGAGCTGGAAACACCATATATTTT
CASSPGRAGNTIYF
>15|TRBJ2-1|.|TRBD2|TRBV7-8
TGTGCCAGCAGACTTAGTTGGGGGGGTTACAATGAGCAGTTCTTC
CASRLSWGGYNEQFF
>18|TRBJ2-3|.|TRBD2|TRBV5-1
TGCGCCAGCAGCTTGGGACTAGCGGGGGACCCCCGGTATGATACGCAGTATTTT
CASSLGLAGDPRYDTQYF
>15|TRBJ2-3|.|TRBD2|TRBV6-6
TGTGCCAGCAGCCTGGGACTAGCGGGAGTTGATACGCAGTATTTT
CASSLGLAGVDTQYF
>12|TRBJ1-2|few|.|TRBV28
TGTGCCAGCAGCACAGGGTTTTATGGCTACACCTTC
CASSTGFYGYTF
>12|TRBJ2-2|few|.|TRBV3-1/TRBV3-2
TGTGCCAGCAGCGATTACACCGGGGAGCTGTTTTTT
CASSDYTGELFF
>17|TRBJ1-5|.|.|TRBV27
TGTGCCAGCAGTCACCCCCCGGGGACGGGAGGCAATCAGCCCCAGCATTTT
CASSHPPGTGGNQPQHF
>17|TRBJ1-6|.|.|TRBV2
TGTGCCAGCAGCCCCACAGGGCACGGAGGCTATAATTCACCCCTCCACTTT
CASSPTGHGGYNSPLHF
>19|TRBJ2-6|.|.|TRBV5-1
TGCGCCAGCAGCTTGGTTGCCCCCGCCCGCTTCTCTGGGGCCAACGTCCTGACTTTC
CASSLVAPARFSGANVLTF
>14|TRBJ1-2|.|.|TRBV5-5
TGTGCCAGCAGTTCCGACGTAACGAACTATGGCTACACCTTC
CASSSDVTNYGYTF
>15|TRBJ2-1|.|TRBD2|TRBV5-1
TGCGCCAGCAGCTCGAGACTAGCGGGATATAATGAGCAGTTCTTC
CASSSRLAGYNEQFF
>16|TRBJ1-3|once|.|TRBV5-1
TGCGCCAGCAGCTTGGTTGGGGGGCGAAGTGGAAACACCATATATTTT
CASSLVGGRSGNTIYF
>14|TRBJ2-1|.|.|TRBV7-8
TGTGCCAGCAGCTTAGAGGGCAGGTACAATGAGCAGTTCTTC
CASSLEGRYNEQFF
>12|TRBJ2-2|.|.|TRBV5-5
TGTGCCAGCAGCCACAGGGCCGGGGAGCTGTTTTTT
CASSHRAGELFF
>15|TRBJ2-5|.|TRBD2|TRBV5-4
TGTGCCAGCAGCTTGTCTAGCGGGAGGGTAGAGACCCAGTACTTC
CASSLSSGRVETQYF
>19|TRBJ1-5|.|TRBD1|TRBV4-2
TGTGCCAGCAGCCAAGCGGGAGGGGGCGATCTGCATAGCAATCAGCCCCAGCATTTT
CASSQAGGGDLHSNQPQHF
>15|TRBJ2-1|.|.|TRBV5-1
TGCGCCAGCAGTCCGGGGGAGTGGACCTACAATGAGCAGTTCTTC
CASSPGEWTYNEQFF
>14|TRBJ2-1|.|TRBD2|TRBV3-1/TRBV3-2
TGTGCCAGCAGCGTCGGGGGGGCTAGTTTTGAGCAGTTCTTC
CASSVGGASFEQFF
>15|TRBJ2-7|.|TRBD2|TRBV18
TGTGCCAGCTCACCACCGGGACTAGCGCTTCACGAGCAGTACTTC
CASSPPGLALHEQYF
>14|TRBJ1-6|.|.|TRBV27
TGTGCCAGCAGTTCTGGGCCAAGCGGTTCACCCCTCCACTTT
CASSSGPSGSPLHF
>15|TRBJ2-1|.|TRBD1|TRBV7-2
TGTGCCAGCAGCACCGACAGGGGGGTCTACAATGAGCAGTTCTTC
CASSTDRGVYNEQFF
>11|TRBJ1-4|.|.|TRBV12-3/TRBV12-4
TGTGCCAGCACCTATCGAGGAATAATGTTTTTT
CASTYRGIMFF
>13|TRBJ1-2|once|.|TRBV3-1/TRBV3-2
TGTGCCAGCAGCCAGGACAGAAACTATGGCTACACCTTC
CASSQDRNYGYTF
>13|TRBJ1-1|.|.|TRBV7-2
TGTGCCAGCAGCTTCAGCAGGGGCACTGAAGCTTTCTTT
CASSFSRGTEAFF
>16|TRBJ2-2|few|TRBD2|TRBV18
TGTGCCAGCTCACGAACCCTAGCGGAGAACACCGGGGAGCTGTTTTTT
CASSRTLAENTGELFF
>17|TRBJ2-7|.|TRBD1|TRBV4-3
TGCGCCAGCAGCTATGGGACAGCGAATAATCTGAACTACGAGCAGTACTTC
CASSYGTANNLNYEQYF
>17|TRBJ2-1|.|TRBD2|TRBV6-2/TRBV6-3
TGTGCCAGCAGTTACCCGGGGCCCCGCGGGAGGGTAGGTGAGCAGTTCTTC
CASSYPGPRGRVGEQFF
>16|TRBJ1-1|.|.|TRBV6-5
TGTGCCAGCAGTTACTTTGGGGGCGTTGTGACCACTGAAGCTTTCTTT
CASSYFGGVVTTEAFF
>13|TRBJ1-1|.|.|TRBV18
TGTGCCAGCTCGGAGTCGAGGGACACTGAAGCTTTCTTT
CASSESRDTEAFF
>14|TRBJ1-6|few|.|TRBV14
TGTGCCAGCAGCCAGGGTTTAGGGAATTCACCCCTCCACTTT
CASSQGLGNSPLHF
>13|TRBJ1-3|few|.|TRBV5-1
TGCGCCAGCAGCTTGGCCGGGCAAAACACCATATATTTT
CASSLAGQNTIYF
>14|TRBJ1-2|.|TRBD1|TRBV19
TGTGCCAGTACCGCCTTGGACAGGTATCATGGCTACACCTTC
CASTALDRYHGYTF
>13|TRBJ2-5|few|.|TRBV7-9
TGTGCCAGCAGCTTATTCGGGACAGAGACCCAGTACTTC
CASSLFGTETQYF
>15|TRBJ2-3|.|.|TRBV7-9
TGTGCCAGCAGCCCTTTTGAGGGAGGACCAGATACGCAGTATTTT
CASSPFEGGPDTQYF
>14|TRBJ1-5|.|.|TRBV19
TGTGCCAGTAGTATTGTCCTTAGCAATCAGCCCCAGCATTTT
CASSIVLSNQPQHF
>14|TRBJ1-4|.|.|TRBV16
TGTGCCAGCAGCAAAGTCCCAGGGTATGAAAAACTGTTTTTT
CASSKVPGYEKLFF